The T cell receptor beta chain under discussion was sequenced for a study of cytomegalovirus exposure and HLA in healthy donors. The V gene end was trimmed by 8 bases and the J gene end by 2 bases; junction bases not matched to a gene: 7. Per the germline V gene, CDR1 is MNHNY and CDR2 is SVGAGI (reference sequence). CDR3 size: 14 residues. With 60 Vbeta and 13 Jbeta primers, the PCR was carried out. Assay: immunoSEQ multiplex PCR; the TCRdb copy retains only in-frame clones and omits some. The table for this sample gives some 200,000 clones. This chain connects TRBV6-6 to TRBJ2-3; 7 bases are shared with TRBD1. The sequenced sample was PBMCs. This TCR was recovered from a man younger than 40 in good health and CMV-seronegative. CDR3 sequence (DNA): TGTGCCAGCCAACAGGGGCGGGTCACAGATACGCAGTATTTT. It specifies CASQQGRVTDTQYF.